This TCR beta chain was captured by sequencing in a study of regulatory T cells in long-lasting Graves disease. Across the study: Over 5 years on antithyroid drugs plus positive TSH receptor antibodies marked Graves' disease as persistent.

Notes on this clonotype: Its specificity is unknown.

This CDR3 is 15 amino acids long. In germline, CDR1 is LNHDA, CDR2 SQIVND (reference sequence). The J segment lost 2 bases and the V segment lost 4 bases, leaving 8 bases of the junction unmatched. Construction of the TCR beta libraries employed iRepertoire HTBI primers in conjunction with Arm-PCR of CDR3 regions. A single record per CDR3 protein comes from TCRdb applying MiXCR to the multiplex PCR reads. The table has about 310,000 distinct CDR3 sequences, around a fifth seen once; the top ten hold about 56%. Time point defined: persistent/refractory GD, antithyroid drugs over 5 years with positive TRAb. After RNA was extracted from PBMCs, the TCR library was made from it. Xi'an, China, was home to the endocrinology department that provided patients. Study-wide points: Segments TRBV28, TRBJ1-2 and TRBJ2-5 showed preferential usage in persistent disease.

The sample in question was peripheral blood mononuclear cells (PBMCs), obtained when the disease was refractory, from a patient treated with antithyroid drugs. This chain links TRBV19 with TRBJ2-7; 7 nucleotides align to TRBD2. This sequence was found in a female donor with Graves disease. CDR3 amino acids: CASSNRGSPTYEQYF. CDR3 DNA: TGTGCCAGTAGTAATCGCGGGAGCCCCACCTACGAGCAGTACTTC.